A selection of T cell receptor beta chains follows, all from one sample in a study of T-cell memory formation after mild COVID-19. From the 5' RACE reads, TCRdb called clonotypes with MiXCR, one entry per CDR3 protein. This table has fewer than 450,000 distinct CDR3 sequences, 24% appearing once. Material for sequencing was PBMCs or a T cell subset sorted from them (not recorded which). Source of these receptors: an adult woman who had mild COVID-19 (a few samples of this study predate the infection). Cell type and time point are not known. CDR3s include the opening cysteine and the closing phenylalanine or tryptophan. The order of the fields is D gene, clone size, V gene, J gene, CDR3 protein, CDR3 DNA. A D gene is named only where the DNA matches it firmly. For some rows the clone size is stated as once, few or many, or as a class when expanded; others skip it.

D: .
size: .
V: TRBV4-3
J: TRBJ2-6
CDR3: CASSQVGSGGANVLTF
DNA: TGCGCCAGCAGCCAAGTTGGGTCTGGTGGGGCCAACGTCCTGACTTTC

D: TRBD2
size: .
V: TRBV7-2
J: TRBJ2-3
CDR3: CASSLAAGGWTDTQYF
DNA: TGTGCCAGCAGCTTAGCAGCGGGGGGGTGGACAGATACGCAGTATTTT

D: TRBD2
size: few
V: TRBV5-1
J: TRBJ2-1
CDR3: CASSARGTSGPNEQFF
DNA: TGCGCCAGCAGCGCGAGGGGGACTAGCGGCCCCAATGAGCAGTTCTTC

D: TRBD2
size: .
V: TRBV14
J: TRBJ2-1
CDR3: CASSPRWGLAALKGNEQFF
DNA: TGTGCCAGCAGCCCCAGATGGGGACTAGCTGCCTTGAAGGGGAATGAGCAGTTCTTC

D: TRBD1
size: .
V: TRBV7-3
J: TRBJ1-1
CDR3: CAVSLGPGTAEAFF
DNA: TGTGCCGTCAGCTTAGGCCCCGGGACAGCTGAAGCTTTCTTT

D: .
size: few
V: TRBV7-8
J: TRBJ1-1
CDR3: CASSLGTVTMNTEAFF
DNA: TGTGCCAGCAGCTTAGGGACAGTTACCATGAACACTGAAGCTTTCTTT

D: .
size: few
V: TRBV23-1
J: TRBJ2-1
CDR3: CASSPPTAQAQFF
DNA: TGCGCCAGCAGTCCTCCCACCGCACAGGCGCAGTTCTTC

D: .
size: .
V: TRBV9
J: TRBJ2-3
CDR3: CASSVGSSDTQYF
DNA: TGTGCCAGCAGCGTAGGAAGTTCAGATACGCAGTATTTT

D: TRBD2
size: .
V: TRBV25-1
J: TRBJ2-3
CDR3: CASSDVFSGDTDTQYF
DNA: TGTGCCAGCAGTGACGTTTTTAGCGGGGATACAGATACGCAGTATTTT

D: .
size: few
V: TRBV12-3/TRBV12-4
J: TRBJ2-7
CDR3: CASRAASYEQYF
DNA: TGTGCCAGCAGGGCGGCGTCCTACGAGCAGTACTTC

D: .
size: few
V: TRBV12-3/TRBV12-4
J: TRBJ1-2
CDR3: CASSGRGLYYGYTF
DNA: TGTGCCAGCAGTGGAAGGGGTCTTTACTATGGCTACACCTTC

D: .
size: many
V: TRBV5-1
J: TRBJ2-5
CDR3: CASSLDSTRAQYF
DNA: TGCGCCAGCAGCTTGGACAGTACGAGAGCCCAGTACTTC

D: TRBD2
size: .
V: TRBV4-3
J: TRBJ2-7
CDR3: CASSQMSPGVGLAGDEQYF
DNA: TGCGCCAGCAGCCAAATGAGCCCTGGGGTTGGACTAGCGGGAGACGAGCAGTACTTC

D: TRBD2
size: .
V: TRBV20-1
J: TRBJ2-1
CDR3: CSARDPALAGGPGNEQFF
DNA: TGCAGTGCTAGAGATCCGGCTCTAGCGGGAGGGCCGGGGAATGAGCAGTTCTTC

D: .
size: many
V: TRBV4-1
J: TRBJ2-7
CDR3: CASSQAAGQSYEQYF
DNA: TGCGCCAGCAGCCAAGCGGCGGGACAGTCCTACGAGCAGTACTTC

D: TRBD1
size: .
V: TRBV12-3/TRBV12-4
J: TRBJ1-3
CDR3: CASSGQDHIWNTIYF
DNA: TGTGCCAGCAGCGGACAGGACCATATTTGGAACACCATATATTTT

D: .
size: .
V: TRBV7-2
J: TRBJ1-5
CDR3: CASSSGSYSNQPQHF
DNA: TGTGCCAGCAGTTCGGGATCTTATAGCAATCAGCCCCAGCATTTT

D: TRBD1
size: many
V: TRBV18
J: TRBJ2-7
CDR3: CASSPGTGSYEQYF
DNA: TGTGCCAGCTCACCAGGGACAGGTTCCTACGAGCAGTACTTC

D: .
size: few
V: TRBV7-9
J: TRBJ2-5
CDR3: CASSLVLGLTKETQYF
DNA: TGTGCCAGCAGCTTAGTTCTAGGACTTACTAAAGAGACCCAGTACTTC

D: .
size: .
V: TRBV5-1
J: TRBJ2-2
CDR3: CASSLRPPGVNTGELFF
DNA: TGCGCCAGCAGCCTACGACCCCCCGGCGTGAACACCGGGGAGCTGTTTTTT

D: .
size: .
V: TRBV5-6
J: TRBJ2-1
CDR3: CASSLTLSRSSYNEQFF
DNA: TGTGCCAGCAGCCTCACCCTTAGCCGAAGCTCCTACAATGAGCAGTTCTTC

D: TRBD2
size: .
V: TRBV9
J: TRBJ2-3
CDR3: CASSAAGGGLGTDTQYF
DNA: TGTGCCAGCAGCGCGGCGGGAGGAGGGTTAGGGACAGATACGCAGTATTTT

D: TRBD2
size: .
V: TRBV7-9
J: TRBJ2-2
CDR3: CASSLSAGVRTGELFF
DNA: TGTGCCAGCAGCTTATCGGCGGGAGTAAGGACCGGGGAGCTGTTTTTT

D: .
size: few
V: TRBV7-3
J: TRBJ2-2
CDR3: CASSLNAGSNTGELFF
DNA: TGTGCCAGCAGCTTAAATGCCGGGTCGAACACCGGGGAGCTGTTTTTT

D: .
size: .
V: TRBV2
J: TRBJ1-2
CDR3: CASTEGRRDLVGYTF
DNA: TGTGCCAGCACGGAAGGGCGTCGGGATTTGGTCGGCTACACCTTC

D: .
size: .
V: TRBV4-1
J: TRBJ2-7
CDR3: CASSQTPGGRYEQYF
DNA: TGCGCCAGCAGCCAAACACCCGGGGGTAGGTACGAGCAGTACTTC

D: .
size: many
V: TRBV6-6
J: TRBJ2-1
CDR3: CASSYEWSSYNEQFF
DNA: TGTGCCAGCAGTTACGAATGGAGCTCCTACAATGAGCAGTTCTTC

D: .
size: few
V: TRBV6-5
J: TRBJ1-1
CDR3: CASRIKVGTEAFF
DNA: TGTGCCAGCAGGATAAAGGTGGGCACTGAAGCTTTCTTT